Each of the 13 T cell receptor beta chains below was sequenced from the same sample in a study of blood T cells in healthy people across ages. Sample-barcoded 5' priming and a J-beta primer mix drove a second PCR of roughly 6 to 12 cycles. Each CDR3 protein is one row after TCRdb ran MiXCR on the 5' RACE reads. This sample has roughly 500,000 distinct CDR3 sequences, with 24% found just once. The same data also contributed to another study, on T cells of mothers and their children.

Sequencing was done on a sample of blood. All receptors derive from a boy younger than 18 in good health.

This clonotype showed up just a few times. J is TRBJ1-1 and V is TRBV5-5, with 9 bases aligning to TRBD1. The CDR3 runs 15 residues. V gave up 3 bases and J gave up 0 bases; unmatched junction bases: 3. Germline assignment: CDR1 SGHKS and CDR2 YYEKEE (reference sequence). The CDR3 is CASSWGQGMNTEAFF. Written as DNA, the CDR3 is TGTGCCAGCAGCTGGGGACAGGGAATGAACACTGAAGCTTTCTTT.

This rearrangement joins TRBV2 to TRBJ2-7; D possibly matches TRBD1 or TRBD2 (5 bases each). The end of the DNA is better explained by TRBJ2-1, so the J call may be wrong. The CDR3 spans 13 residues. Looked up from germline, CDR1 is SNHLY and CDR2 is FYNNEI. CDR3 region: CASSAGTASKQFF. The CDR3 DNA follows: TGTGCCAGCAGTGCCGGGACGGCCTCTAAGCAGTTCTTC.

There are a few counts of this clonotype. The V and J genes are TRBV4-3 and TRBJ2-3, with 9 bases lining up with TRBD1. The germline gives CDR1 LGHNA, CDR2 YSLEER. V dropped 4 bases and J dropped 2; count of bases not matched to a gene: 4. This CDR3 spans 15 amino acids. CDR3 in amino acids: CASSPNRGPTDTQYF. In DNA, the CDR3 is TGCGCCAGCAGCCCTAACAGGGGGCCCACAGATACGCAGTATTTT.

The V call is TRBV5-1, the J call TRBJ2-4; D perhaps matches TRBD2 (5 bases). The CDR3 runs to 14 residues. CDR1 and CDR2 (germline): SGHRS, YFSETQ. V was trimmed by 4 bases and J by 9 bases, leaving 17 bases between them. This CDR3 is CASSLPTHEGIQYF. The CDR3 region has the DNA TGCGCCAGCAGCCTACCGACTCATGAGGGCATTCAGTACTTC.

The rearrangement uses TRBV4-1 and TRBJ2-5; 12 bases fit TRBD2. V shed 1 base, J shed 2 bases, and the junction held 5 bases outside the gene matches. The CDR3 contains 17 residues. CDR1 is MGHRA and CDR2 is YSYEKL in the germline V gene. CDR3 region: CASSQALAGGVQETQYF. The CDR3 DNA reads TGCGCCAGCAGCCAAGCCCTAGCGGGAGGGGTTCAAGAGACCCAGTACTTC.

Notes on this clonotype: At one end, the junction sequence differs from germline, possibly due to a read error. CDR3 DNA sequence: TGTGCCAGCAGAACAGGGGAGGCCTACAGTGAGCAGTTCTTC. This gives the protein CASRTGEAYSEQFF. The V call is TRBV6-5, the J call TRBJ2-1; perhaps TRBD1 as D (7 bases). Germline-derived CDR1 and CDR2 are MNHEY and SVGAGI. CDR3 length: 14 residues.

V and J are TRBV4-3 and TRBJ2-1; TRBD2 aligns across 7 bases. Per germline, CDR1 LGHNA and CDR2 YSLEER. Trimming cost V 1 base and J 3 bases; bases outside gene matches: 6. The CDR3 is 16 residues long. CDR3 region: CASSQVTAGLYNEQFF. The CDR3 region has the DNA TGCGCCAGCAGCCAAGTTACAGCGGGGCTCTACAATGAGCAGTTCTTC.

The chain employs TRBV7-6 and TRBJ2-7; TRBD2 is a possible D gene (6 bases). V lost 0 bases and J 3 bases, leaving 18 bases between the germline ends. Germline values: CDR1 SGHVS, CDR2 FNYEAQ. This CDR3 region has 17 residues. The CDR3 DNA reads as TGTGCCAGCAGCTTAGCGCGGGGCAGGGTCTCATTCTACGAGCAGTACTTC. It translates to CASSLARGRVSFYEQYF.

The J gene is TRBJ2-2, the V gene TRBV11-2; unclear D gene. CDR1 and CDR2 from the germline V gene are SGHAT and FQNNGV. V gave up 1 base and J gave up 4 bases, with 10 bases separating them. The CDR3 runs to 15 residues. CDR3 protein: CASSLVTVGTGELFF. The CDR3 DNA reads TGTGCCAGCAGCTTAGTTACAGTGGGCACCGGGGAGCTGTTTTTT.

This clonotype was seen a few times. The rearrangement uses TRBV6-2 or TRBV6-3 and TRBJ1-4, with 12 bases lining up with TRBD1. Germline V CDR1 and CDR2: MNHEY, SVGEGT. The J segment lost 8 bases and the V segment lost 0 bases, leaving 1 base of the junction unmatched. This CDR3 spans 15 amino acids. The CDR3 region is CASSYSGTGGEKLFF. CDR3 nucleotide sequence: TGTGCCAGCAGTTACTCCGGGACAGGGGGCGAAAAACTGTTTTTT.

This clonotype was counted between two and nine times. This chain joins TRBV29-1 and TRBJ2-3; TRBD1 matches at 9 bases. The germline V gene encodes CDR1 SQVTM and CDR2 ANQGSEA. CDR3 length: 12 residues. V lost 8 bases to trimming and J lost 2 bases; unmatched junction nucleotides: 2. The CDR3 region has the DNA TGCAGCCACAGGGGGCTCACAGATACGCAGTATTTT. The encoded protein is CSHRGLTDTQYF.

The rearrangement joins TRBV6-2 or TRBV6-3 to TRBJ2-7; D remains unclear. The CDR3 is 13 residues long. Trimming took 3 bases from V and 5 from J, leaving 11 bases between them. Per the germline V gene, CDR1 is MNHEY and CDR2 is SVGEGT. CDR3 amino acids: CASSYQAKHEQYF. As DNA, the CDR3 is TGTGCCAGCAGTTATCAAGCGAAACACGAGCAGTACTTC.

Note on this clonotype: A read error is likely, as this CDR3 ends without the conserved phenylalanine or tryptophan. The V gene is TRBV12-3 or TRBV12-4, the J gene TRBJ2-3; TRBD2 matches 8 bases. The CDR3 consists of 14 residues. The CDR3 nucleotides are TGTGCCAGCACAGGCAGAGCGGGAGTAGATGCGCAGTATTCT. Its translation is CASTGRAGVDAQYS.